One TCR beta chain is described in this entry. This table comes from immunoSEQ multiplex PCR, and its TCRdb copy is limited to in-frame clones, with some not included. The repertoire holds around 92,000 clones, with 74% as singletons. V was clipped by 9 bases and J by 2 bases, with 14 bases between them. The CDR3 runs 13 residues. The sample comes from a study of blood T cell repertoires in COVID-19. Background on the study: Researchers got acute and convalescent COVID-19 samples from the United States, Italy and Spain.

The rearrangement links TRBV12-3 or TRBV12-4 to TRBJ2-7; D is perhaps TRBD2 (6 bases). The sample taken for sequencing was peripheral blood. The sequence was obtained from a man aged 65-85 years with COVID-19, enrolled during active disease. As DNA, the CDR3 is TGTGCCAGTAGGATGGGGGGAACCTACGAGCAGTACTTC. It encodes CASRMGGTYEQYF.